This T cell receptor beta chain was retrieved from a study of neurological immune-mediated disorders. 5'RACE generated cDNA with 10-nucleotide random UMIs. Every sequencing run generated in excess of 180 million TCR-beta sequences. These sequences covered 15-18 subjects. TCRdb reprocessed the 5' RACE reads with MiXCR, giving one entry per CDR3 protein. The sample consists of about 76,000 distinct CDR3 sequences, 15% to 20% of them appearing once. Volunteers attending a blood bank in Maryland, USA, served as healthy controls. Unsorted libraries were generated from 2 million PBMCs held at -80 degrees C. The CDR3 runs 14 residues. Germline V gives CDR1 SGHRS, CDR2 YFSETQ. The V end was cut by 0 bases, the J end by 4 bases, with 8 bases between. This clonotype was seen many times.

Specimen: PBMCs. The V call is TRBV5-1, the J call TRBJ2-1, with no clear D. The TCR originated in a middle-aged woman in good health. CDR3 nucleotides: TGCGCCAGCAGCTTGGGCCAGGAGTACAATGAGCAGTTCTTC. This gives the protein CASSLGQEYNEQFF.